The 17 T cell receptor beta chains given below trace back to one sample, sequenced in a study of early T cells in non-severe SARS-CoV-2 infection. TCRdb re-analysed the 5' RACE reads in MiXCR, keeping a single row per CDR3 protein. The repertoire holds roughly 80,000 distinct CDR3 sequences, around 11% seen once, with around 11% in the top ten. The sequences come from whole blood, collected at baseline. These receptors were obtained from an adult who was a healthcare worker with PCR-confirmed SARS-CoV-2 infection or an uninfected control (not recorded which).

V is TRBV29-1 and J is TRBJ1-2, with 8 bases identical to TRBD1. V trimming: 4 bases; J trimming: 3 bases; junction bases outside the gene matches: 4. The CDR3 spans 13 residues. The germline V gene has CDR1 SQVTM and CDR2 ANQGSEA. CDR3 amino acids: CSVVSTGDYGYTF. In DNA, the CDR3 is TGCAGCGTTGTCTCGACAGGGGACTATGGCTACACCTTC.

This clonotype appeared many times. The J gene is TRBJ1-5, the V gene TRBV7-9; D not certain. The CDR3 length is 14 residues. CDR1 SEHNR and CDR2 FQNEAQ come from the germline V gene (reference sequence). The V end was cut by 1 base, the J end by 7 bases, with 11 bases between. CDR3 region: CASSLGVVGQPQHF. CDR3 DNA: TGTGCCAGCAGCTTAGGGGTTGTGGGGCAGCCCCAGCATTTT.

This clonotype was seen ten or more times. The chain combines TRBV7-9 with TRBJ2-3; 8 bases map to TRBD2. CDR1 is SEHNR, CDR2 FQNEAQ, per germline (reference sequence). The CDR3 runs 16 residues. Trimming removed 5 bases from V and 4 bases from J; junction bases left unmatched: 11. CDR3 loop: CASSGMAGGRADTQYF. CDR3 bases: TGTGCCAGCAGCGGAATGGCGGGGGGAAGGGCAGATACGCAGTATTTT.

This clonotype was seen a few times. V and J are TRBV5-1 and TRBJ2-1; the D is unclear. With 0 bases removed from V and 10 bases from J, the gap between germline ends came to 11 bases. The CDR3 loop spans 13 amino acids. Germline V CDR1 and CDR2: SGHRS, YFSETQ. CDR3 protein: CASSLAFIEEQFF. The DNA for the CDR3 is TGCGCCAGCAGCTTGGCCTTTATAGAAGAGCAGTTCTTC.

This clonotype was observed a handful of times. This may be a read error: a much more frequent sequence differs by one nucleotide. The chain employs TRBV5-4 and TRBJ2-5; perhaps TRBD1 as D (5 bases). Germline CDR1 SGHNT, CDR2 YYREEE (reference sequence). The CDR3 consists of 14 residues. V dropped 1 base and J dropped 4 bases, with 11 bases sitting between them. This CDR3 is CASSLTGRRETQYF. The CDR3 DNA reads as TGTGCCAGCAGCTTGACAGGCCGCCGAGAGACCCAGTACTTC.

This clonotype has just a few counts. V is TRBV29-1 and J is TRBJ1-5; TRBD1 might be the D (5 bases). The CDR3 is 11 amino acids. Looked up from germline, CDR1 is SQVTM and CDR2 is ANQGSEA. Trimming stripped 6 bases from V and 3 bases from J, with 6 bases between. This CDR3 reads CSVGDNQPQHF. The CDR3 nucleotides read TGCAGCGTAGGGGACAATCAGCCCCAGCATTTT.

V and J are TRBV25-1 and TRBJ2-3, with TRBD2 matching 8 bases. Per germline, CDR1 MGHDK and CDR2 SYGVNS. Losses at the gene ends were 0 bases for V and 4 bases for J; bases not matched to a gene: 6. The CDR3 has 16 residues. The CDR3 region has the DNA TGTGCCAGCAGTGAATATGTCGGGGGGGGCGCAGATACGCAGTATTTT. Its translation: CASSEYVGGGADTQYF.

The chain has TRBV5-4 and TRBJ1-3; 8 bases match TRBD1. CDR3 size: 15 residues. Trimming removed 1 base from V and 2 bases from J; junction bases left unmatched: 2. The germline V gene has CDR1 SGHNT and CDR2 YYREEE (reference sequence). The CDR3 DNA reads as TGTGCCAGCAGCTTGAAGACAGGGGCTGGAAACACCATATATTTT. Translating gives CASSLKTGAGNTIYF. Full variable domain (remainder filled in from reference TRBV5-4 and TRBJ1-3): ETGVTQSPTHLIKTRGQQVTLRCSSQSGHNTVSWYQQALGQGPQFIFQYYREEENGRGNFPPRFSGLQFPNYSSELNVNALELDDSALYLCASSLKTGAGNTIYFGEGSWLTVV.

This clonotype was observed a few times. The genes are TRBV30 and TRBJ1-3; D not certain. Germline CDR1 and CDR2: GTSNPN and SVGIG (reference sequence). The CDR3 is 15 amino acids. Trimming removed 7 bases from V and 0 bases from J, with 16 bases in between. CDR3 residues: CAFHLARYSGNTIYF. CDR3 sequence (DNA): TGTGCCTTCCACCTAGCCCGCTACTCTGGAAACACCATATATTTT. Together with reference TRBV30 and TRBJ1-3, the CDR3 gives the full variable domain: SQTIHQWPATLVQPVGSPLSLECTVEGTSNPNLYWYRQAAGRGLQLLFYSVGIGQISSEVPQNLSASRPQDRQFILSSKKLLLSDSGFYLCAFHLARYSGNTIYFGEGSWLTVV.

This clonotype was picked up a small number of times. The gene calls are TRBV7-2 and TRBJ1-2; D is undetermined. The CDR3 has 15 residues. V lost 2 bases to trimming and J lost 3 bases, with 13 bases between them. Germline V lookup: CDR1 SGHTA, CDR2 FQGNSA. The CDR3 DNA sequence: TGTGCCAGCAGCTTAAGGGCAGGCTCGGACTATGGCTACACCTTC. It encodes CASSLRAGSDYGYTF.

This clonotype occurred a few times. This chain uses TRBV6-5 with TRBJ2-7, with D possibly TRBD2 on 5 matching bases. Per germline, CDR1 MNHEY and CDR2 SVGAGI. The CDR3 contains 14 residues. V was clipped by 8 bases and J by 5 bases, with 19 bases between them. In nucleotides, the CDR3 is TGTGCCAGCCGCCGAGGGCTAGGGTCCCACGAGCAGTACTTC. Protein product: CASRRGLGSHEQYF.

This clonotype was recorded a few times. This sequence joins TRBV5-6 and TRBJ2-3; D is possibly TRBD1 (6 bases). V was shortened by 2 bases and J by 2 bases, with 18 bases between the two germline ends. This CDR3 is built from 17 residues. Germline V gene sequence: CDR1 SGHDT, CDR2 YYEEEE. CDR3 protein: CASSFNPGQQFTDTQYF. The CDR3 DNA follows: TGTGCCAGCAGCTTTAACCCGGGACAACAATTCACAGATACGCAGTATTTT.

This clonotype has a count of ten or more. The V and J genes are TRBV19 and TRBJ1-4; D is unresolved. There are 12 residues in the CDR3. The germline CDR1 and CDR2 sequences are LNHDA and SQIVND (reference sequence). V lost 2 bases and J 8 bases, leaving 6 bases between the germline ends. CDR3 sequence reads: CASSIFGEKLFF. DNA for the CDR3: TGTGCCAGTAGTATATTCGGGGAAAAACTGTTTTTT.

The genes are TRBV6-2 or TRBV6-3 and TRBJ2-5, with D unresolved. The ends were cut back, 2 bases at V and 5 bases at J, with 12 bases in the middle. Germline V gives CDR1 MNHEY, CDR2 SVGEGT. CDR3 length equals 14 residues. In DNA, the CDR3 is TGTGCCAGCAGTTACCGATCAAAATCTGAGACCCAGTACTTC. Translated: CASSYRSKSETQYF.

This clonotype appeared many times. This sequence joins TRBV5-1 and TRBJ2-5; D is unresolved. This CDR3 contains 12 residues. The germline V gene has CDR1 SGHRS and CDR2 YFSETQ. The germline V and J ends were trimmed by 3 bases and 0 bases, with 3 bases remaining between them. The CDR3 nucleotides are TGCGCCAGCAGCTACCACCAAGAGACCCAGTACTTC. Translating gives CASSYHQETQYF.

This clonotype was counted a few times. This chain joins TRBV27 and TRBJ2-3; the D is unclear. This CDR3 has 13 amino acids. CDR1 and CDR2 (germline): MNHEY, SMNVEV (reference sequence). V dropped 5 bases and J dropped 8 bases, with 14 bases sitting between them. The CDR3: CASSPAGVGTQYF. CDR3 nucleotides: TGTGCCAGCAGTCCAGCCGGAGTTGGTACGCAGTATTTT.

This clonotype was seen repeatedly, ten times or more. CDR3 DNA: TGTGCCAGCAGCTCGGACAGGGAAATCGGGGAGCTGTTTTTT. Protein: CASSSDREIGELFF. The chain is built from TRBV7-6 and TRBJ2-2, with 8 bases aligning to TRBD1. The length of the CDR3 is 14 residues. V shed 4 bases and J 7 bases; nucleotides not matched to a gene: 5. CDR1 SGHVS and CDR2 FNYEAQ come from the germline V gene.